A selection of T cell receptor beta chains follows, all from one sample in a study of blood T cell repertoires in COVID-19. Clones were sequenced by immunoSEQ multiplex PCR, and TCRdb holds only the in-frame ones, with some missing. The table records tens of thousands of clones, about 90% of them present only once. The specimen sequenced was peripheral blood. The receptors here all came from a man between 45 and 60 years old with COVID-19, enrolled during active disease. CDR3s include the opening cysteine and the closing phenylalanine or tryptophan. D genes are given only for firm matches. Only part of the rows carry a size: once, few, many, or a class if the clone is expanded.

TRBJ2-5 - - TRBV7-9 CASSPTDTSRGETQYF TGTGCCAGCAGCCCGACAGACACATCACGGGGGGAGACCCAGTACTTC
TRBJ2-1 - - TRBV24-1 CATSERTALHYNEQFF TGTGCCACCAGTGAACGGACAGCCTTACACTACAATGAGCAGTTCTTC
TRBJ2-3 - - TRBV7-9 CASSFDAQGRRDTQYF TGTGCCAGCAGCTTCGACGCACAGGGTAGAAGAGATACGCAGTATTTT
TRBJ1-4 - - TRBV27 CASSLSGAGEKLFF TGTGCCAGCAGTTTATCAGGGGCGGGGGAAAAACTGTTTTTT
TRBJ2-1 - TRBD2 TRBV4-1 CASSASGRVRNEQFF TGCGCCAGCAGCGCTAGCGGGAGAGTGAGAAATGAGCAGTTCTTC
TRBJ2-1 - TRBD2 TRBV5-1 CASSPSTSGRGYNEQFF TGCGCCAGCAGCCCCTCGACTAGCGGGAGGGGTTACAATGAGCAGTTCTTC
TRBJ1-5 - - TRBV3-1/TRBV3-2 CASSQGAGGFGQPQHF TGTGCCAGCAGCCAAGGGGCTGGGGGCTTCGGTCAGCCCCAGCATTTT
TRBJ1-1 - - TRBV5-1 CASSLNAANTEAFF TGCGCCAGCAGCTTGAATGCGGCGAACACTGAAGCTTTCTTT
TRBJ2-7 - TRBD1 TRBV7-9 CASSSRDRVRYEQYF TGTGCCAGCAGCTCCCGTGACAGGGTAAGGTACGAGCAGTACTTC
TRBJ2-7 - TRBD2 TRBV5-1 CASSLISGSDEQYF TGCGCCAGCAGCTTGATTAGCGGGAGCGACGAGCAGTACTTC
TRBJ2-2 - - TRBV5-5 CASSLGVVRGPNTGELFF TGTGCCAGCAGCCTGGGGGTTGTCAGGGGACCGAACACCGGGGAGCTGTTTTTT
TRBJ1-1 - - TRBV4-1 CASSQPTLRASLTEAFF TGCGCCAGCAGCCAACCCACCCTGAGAGCGAGTCTCACTGAAGCTTTCTTT
TRBJ2-3 - - TRBV19 CASTPDFPGEDTQYF TGTGCCAGTACCCCGGACTTTCCCGGAGAAGATACGCAGTATTTT
TRBJ2-2 few TRBD1 TRBV6-4 CASSDGTANTGELFF TGTGCCAGCAGTGACGGGACAGCGAACACCGGGGAGCTGTTTTTT
TRBJ1-2 - TRBD1 TRBV6-1 CASTDRVTAGRNYGYTF TGTGCCAGCACTGACAGGGTAACGGCCGGCCGTAACTATGGCTACACCTTC
TRBJ2-4 - TRBD2 TRBV7-2 CASSLEGTSGTLGIQYF TGTGCCAGCAGCTTAGAGGGGACTAGCGGGACCCTTGGCATTCAGTACTTC
TRBJ1-6 - - TRBV4-3 CASSQDRAPSPLHF TGCGCCAGCAGCCAAGACAGGGCACCTTCACCCCTCCACTTT
TRBJ1-5 - - TRBV19 CASSIRENQPQHF TGTGCCAGTAGTATACGGGAAAATCAGCCCCAGCATTTT
TRBJ1-2 - TRBD1 TRBV5-6 CASSTRDRGLIPSGYTF TGTGCCAGCAGCACCCGGGACAGGGGGTTAATTCCGTCTGGCTACACCTTC
TRBJ2-3 - - TRBV11-2 CASSLAAGWSTDTQYF TGTGCCAGCAGCTTAGCAGCAGGGTGGTCCACAGATACGCAGTATTTT
TRBJ1-2 - - TRBV7-9 CASSLGLNPNYGYTF TGTGCCAGCAGCTTAGGGCTGAATCCGAACTATGGCTACACCTTC
TRBJ1-3 - - TRBV5-5 CASSFVQGGSGNTIYF TGTGCCAGCAGCTTTGTACAGGGCGGCTCTGGAAACACCATATATTTT
TRBJ1-1 - - TRBV4-2 CASSQDSPDIKAFF TGTGCCAGCAGCCAAGATTCACCAGACATTAAAGCTTTCTTT
TRBJ1-3 - - TRBV7-8 CASSLTTGRSGNTIYF TGTGCCAGCAGCCTTACAACAGGTCGCTCTGGAAACACCATATATTTT
TRBJ2-7 - - TRBV7-9 CASSPGWEREQYF TGTGCCAGCAGCCCCGGGTGGGAGCGGGAGCAGTACTTC
TRBJ1-3 - - TRBV19 CASTSSGNTIYF TGTGCCAGTACCAGCTCTGGAAACACCATATATTTT
TRBJ1-3 - TRBD1 TRBV28 CASSSGQVGNTIYF TGTGCCAGCAGTTCAGGACAGGTGGGAAACACCATATATTTT
TRBJ1-6 - - TRBV11-3 CASTLGVGRDHNSPLHF TGTGCCAGCACCCTTGGGGTAGGGAGGGACCATAATTCACCCCTCCACTTT
TRBJ2-1 - TRBD1 TRBV19 CASTLGQGTYNEQFF TGTGCCAGTACCCTCGGACAGGGGACCTACAATGAGCAGTTCTTC
TRBJ2-5 - TRBD1 TRBV7-9 CASSLPDRAPRETQYF TGTGCCAGCAGCTTACCCGACAGGGCCCCCCGGGAGACCCAGTACTTC
TRBJ2-3 - - TRBV7-2 CASSPPGTDTQYF TGTGCCAGCAGCCCCCCCGGCACAGATACGCAGTATTTT